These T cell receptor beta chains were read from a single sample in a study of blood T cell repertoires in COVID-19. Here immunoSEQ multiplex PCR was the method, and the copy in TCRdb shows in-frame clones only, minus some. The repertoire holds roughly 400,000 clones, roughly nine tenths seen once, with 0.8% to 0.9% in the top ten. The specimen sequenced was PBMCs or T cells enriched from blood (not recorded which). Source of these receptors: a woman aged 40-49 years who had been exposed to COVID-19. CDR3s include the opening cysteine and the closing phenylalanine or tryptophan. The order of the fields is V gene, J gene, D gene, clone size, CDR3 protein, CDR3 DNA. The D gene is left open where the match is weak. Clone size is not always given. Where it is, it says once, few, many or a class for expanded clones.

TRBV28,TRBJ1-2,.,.,CATTTGYGYTF,TGTGCCACCACGACAGGATATGGCTACACCTTC
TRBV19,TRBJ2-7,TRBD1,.,CASSIPGQKREQYF,TGTGCCAGTAGTATACCGGGACAGAAACGGGAGCAGTACTTC
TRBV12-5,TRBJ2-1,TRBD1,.,CASGYPLGQGAVRLFF,TGTGCTAGTGGATACCCCTTGGGACAGGGGGCGGTAAGGTTGTTCTTC
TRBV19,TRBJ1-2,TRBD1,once,CASRNRGRLNYGYTF,TGTGCCAGTAGGAACAGGGGGCGGTTAAACTATGGCTACACCTTC
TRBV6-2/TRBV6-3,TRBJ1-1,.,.,CASSFYAAGAEAFF,TGTGCCAGCAGTTTCTACGCGGCCGGGGCTGAAGCTTTCTTT
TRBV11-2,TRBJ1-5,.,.,CASSLEPQSHRPQHF,TGTGCCAGCAGCTTAGAGCCCCAGTCCCATCGGCCCCAGCATTTT
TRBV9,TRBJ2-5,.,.,CASSVGGVVTPQYF,TGTGCCAGCAGCGTAGGGGGGGTTGTGACCCCCCAGTACTTC
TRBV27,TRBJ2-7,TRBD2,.,CASSSGLAESYEQYF,TGTGCCAGCAGTTCCGGACTAGCGGAGTCCTACGAGCAGTACTTC
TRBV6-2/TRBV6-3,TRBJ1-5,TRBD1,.,CASSQTGFGNQPQHF,TGTGCCAGCAGCCAGACAGGGTTTGGAAATCAGCCCCAGCATTTT
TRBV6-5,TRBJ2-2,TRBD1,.,CASSPRTGITGELFF,TGTGCCAGCAGTCCCCGGACAGGGATCACCGGGGAGCTGTTTTTT
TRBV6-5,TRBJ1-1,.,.,CASRGGPLNTEAFF,TGTGCCAGCAGGGGAGGCCCCTTGAACACTGAAGCTTTCTTT
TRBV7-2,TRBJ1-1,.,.,CASSQGENTEAFF,TGTGCCAGCAGCCAAGGAGAGAACACTGAAGCTTTCTTT
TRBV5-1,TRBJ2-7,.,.,CASSRTRESYEQYF,TGCGCCAGCAGCCGCACCCGGGAGTCCTACGAGCAGTACTTC
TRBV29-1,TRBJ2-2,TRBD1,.,CSGGTGPQTGELFF,TGCAGCGGAGGGACAGGGCCGCAGACCGGGGAGCTGTTTTTT
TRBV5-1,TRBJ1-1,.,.,CASSLGLSNTEAFF,TGCGCCAGCAGCTTGGGCCTATCGAACACTGAAGCTTTCTTT
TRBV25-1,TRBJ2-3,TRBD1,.,CATNGDRHSTDTQYF,TGTGCCACCAATGGGGACAGGCATAGCACAGATACGCAGTATTTT
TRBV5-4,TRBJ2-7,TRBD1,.,CASSLSPGQGYEQYF,TGTGCCAGCAGCTTGTCTCCGGGACAGGGGTACGAGCAGTACTTC
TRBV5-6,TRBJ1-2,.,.,CASSQVSGGAVYGYTF,TGTGCCAGCAGCCAAGTATCCGGTGGGGCCGTCTATGGCTACACCTTC
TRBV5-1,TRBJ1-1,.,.,CASSPQMGQNTEAFF,TGCGCCAGCAGCCCCCAAATGGGGCAGAACACTGAAGCTTTCTTT
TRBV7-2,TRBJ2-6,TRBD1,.,CASHRGRRSGANVLTF,TGTGCCAGCCACAGGGGGCGCCGCTCTGGGGCCAACGTCCTGACTTTC
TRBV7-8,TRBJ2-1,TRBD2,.,CASNLPMTTSGSVNEQFF,TGTGCCAGCAACCTTCCCATGACGACTAGCGGGAGTGTAAATGAGCAGTTCTTC
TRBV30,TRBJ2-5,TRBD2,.,CAWSPGQTSGGETQYF,TGTGCCTGGAGTCCCGGCCAGACTAGCGGGGGGGAGACCCAGTACTTC
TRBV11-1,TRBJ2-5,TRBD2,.,CASSKLSGRVSETQYF,TGTGCCAGCAGCAAGCTTAGCGGGCGGGTCTCGGAGACCCAGTACTTC
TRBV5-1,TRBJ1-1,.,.,CASSTGGGGTAFF,TGCGCCAGCAGCACCGGGGGCGGGGGGACGGCTTTCTTT
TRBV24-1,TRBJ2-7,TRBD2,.,CATSLWGGSAEQYF,TGTGCCACCTCCTTGTGGGGGGGATCCGCCGAGCAGTACTTC
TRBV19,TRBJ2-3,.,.,CASSVNTDTQYF,TGTGCCAGCTCAGTTAACACAGATACGCAGTATTTT
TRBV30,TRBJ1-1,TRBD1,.,CAWSVRQGDTEAFF,TGTGCCTGGAGTGTACGGCAGGGGGACACTGAAGCTTTCTTT
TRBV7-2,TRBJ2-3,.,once,CASRMGSGDTQYF,TGTGCCAGCCGCATGGGTTCAGGGGATACGCAGTATTTT
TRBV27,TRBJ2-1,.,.,CASSSPGTYNEQFF,TGTGCCAGCAGCAGCCCCGGGACTTACAATGAGCAGTTCTTC
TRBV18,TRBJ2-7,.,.,CASSPRTGQGEQYF,TGTGCCAGCTCACCACGTACAGGGCAGGGCGAGCAGTACTTC
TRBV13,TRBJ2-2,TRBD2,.,CASSLGWTSGNTGELFF,TGTGCCAGCAGCTTAGGGTGGACTAGCGGAAACACCGGGGAGCTGTTTTTT
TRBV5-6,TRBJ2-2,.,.,CASSLLGVRDTGELFF,TGTGCCAGCAGCTTGTTGGGAGTTCGGGACACCGGGGAGCTGTTTTTT
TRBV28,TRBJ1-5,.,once,CASSTRPGGVINQPQHF,TGTGCCAGCAGTACACGTCCCGGGGGGGTCATTAATCAGCCCCAGCATTTT
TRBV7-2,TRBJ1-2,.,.,CASSLVSQGDGYTF,TGTGCCAGCAGCTTAGTATCACAGGGTGATGGCTACACCTTC
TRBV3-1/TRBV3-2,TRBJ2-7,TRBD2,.,CASSQDRTSIYEQYF,TGTGCCAGCAGCCAAGATCGGACTAGCATCTACGAGCAGTACTTC
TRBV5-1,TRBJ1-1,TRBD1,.,CASTRTGTNTEAFF,TGCGCCAGCACTAGGACAGGGACAAACACTGAAGCTTTCTTT
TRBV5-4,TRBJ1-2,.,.,CASSFRRTANYGYTF,TGTGCCAGCAGCTTCCGACGGACAGCTAACTATGGCTACACCTTC
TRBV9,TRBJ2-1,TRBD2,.,CASSVIPAGAYNEQFF,TGTGCCAGCAGCGTAATCCCAGCGGGAGCGTACAATGAGCAGTTCTTC
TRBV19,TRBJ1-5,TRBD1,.,CASSLQGGGSNQPQHF,TGTGCCAGTAGCCTACAGGGGGGCGGGAGCAATCAGCCCCAGCATTTT
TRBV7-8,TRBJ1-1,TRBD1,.,CASSRRGTGYNTEAFF,TGTGCCAGCAGCCGCCGAGGGACAGGGTATAACACTGAAGCTTTCTTT
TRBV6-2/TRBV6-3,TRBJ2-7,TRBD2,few,CASSYRAGSGNPYEQYF,TGTGCCAGCAGTTACCGGGCGGGTAGCGGGAACCCCTACGAGCAGTACTTC
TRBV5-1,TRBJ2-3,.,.,CASSFYRAMDTQYF,TGCGCCAGCAGCTTTTACAGGGCGATGGATACGCAGTATTTT
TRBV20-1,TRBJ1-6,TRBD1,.,CSASGTGEARNSPLHF,TGCAGTGCCAGTGGGACAGGGGAGGCCCGGAATTCACCCCTCCACTTT
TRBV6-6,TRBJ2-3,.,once,CASSYSSLYF,TGTGCCAGCAGTTACTCGTCACTGTATTTT
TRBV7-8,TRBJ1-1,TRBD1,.,CASSRHRGGSASNTEAFF,TGTGCCAGCAGCCGTCACAGGGGGGGATCTGCTTCGAACACTGAAGCTTTCTTT
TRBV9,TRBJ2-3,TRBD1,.,CASSATGAPTDTQYF,TGTGCCAGCAGCGCAACAGGGGCCCCCACAGATACGCAGTATTTT
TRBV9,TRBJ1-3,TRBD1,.,CASSVEGDSSGNTIYF,TGTGCCAGCAGCGTAGAAGGGGACAGCTCTGGAAACACCATATATTTT
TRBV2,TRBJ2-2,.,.,CASSGTNTGELFF,TGTGCCAGCAGTGGTACGAACACCGGGGAGCTGTTTTTT
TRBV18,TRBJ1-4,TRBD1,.,CASSPLTGEINEKLFF,TGTGCCAGCTCACCACTAACAGGGGAGATTAATGAAAAACTGTTTTTT